The rows below give T cell receptor beta chains drawn from one sample of a study of blood T cell repertoires in COVID-19. Clones were sequenced by immunoSEQ multiplex PCR, and TCRdb holds only the in-frame ones, with some missing. The profile covers about 150,000 clones, with around 82% appearing a single time and over 4% taken by the ten largest. Input material: peripheral blood. Receptors were obtained from a woman aged 45-65 years with acute or convalescent COVID-19. Both conserved end residues are part of each CDR3. The D gene is left open where the match is weak. Some rows mark clone size as missing; the rest say once, few, many or name a class of expanded clone.

V gene,J gene,D gene,clone size,CDR3 DNA,CDR3 protein
TRBV21-1,TRBJ1-5,NA,NA,TGTGCCAGCAGCAAAGGGGATGAGGGCGTCGGTGATCAGCCCCAGCATTTT,CASSKGDEGVGDQPQHF
TRBV7-2,TRBJ1-1,NA,NA,TGTGCCAGCAGCTTAGCGTTCGCTGAAGCTTTCTTT,CASSLAFAEAFF
TRBV27,TRBJ1-1,NA,NA,TGTGCCAGCAGTTGGGAGGGCACGAACACTGAAGCTTTCTTT,CASSWEGTNTEAFF
TRBV5-1,TRBJ1-3,TRBD1,NA,TGCGCCAGCAGCTTGGAAGGGGGCTTTCGAAACACCATATATTTT,CASSLEGGFRNTIYF
TRBV19,TRBJ1-6,NA,NA,TGTGCCAGTAGTAACAGGGACTCACCCCTCCACTTT,CASSNRDSPLHF
TRBV6-2/TRBV6-3,TRBJ2-3,TRBD2,NA,TGTGCCAGCAGTTACCCCACTAGCGGGGGGAGCACAGATACGCAGTATTTT,CASSYPTSGGSTDTQYF
TRBV28,TRBJ1-1,TRBD1,NA,TGTGCCAGCAGTTTAGACAGGGAGAAGAGTGAAGCTTTCTTT,CASSLDREKSEAFF
TRBV6-5,TRBJ2-5,TRBD2,NA,TGTGCCAGCAACCTAGCGGGGGGAGGTGAGACCCAGTACTTC,CASNLAGGGETQYF
TRBV19,TRBJ1-1,TRBD1,NA,TGTGCCAGTAGTCCTAGCTTCGGACAGGGAAAGAACACTGAAGCTTTCTTT,CASSPSFGQGKNTEAFF
TRBV29-1,TRBJ1-4,NA,few,TGCAGCGCGCAGGGCCTCTCTAATGAAAAACTGTTTTTT,CSAQGLSNEKLFF
TRBV4-3,TRBJ2-1,NA,NA,TGCGCCAGCAGCCAAGATTGGAGAGGGGGGGCAGATGAGCAGTTCTTC,CASSQDWRGGADEQFF
TRBV7-6,TRBJ2-3,TRBD2,NA,TGTGCCAGCAGCTTAGTAGCGGGGGGCCCCGCAATCACAGATACGCAGTATTTT,CASSLVAGGPAITDTQYF
TRBV10-1,TRBJ2-7,NA,NA,TGCGCCTCTAGGTTAGCGGCATGGGAGCAGTACTTC,CASRLAAWEQYF
TRBV6-5,TRBJ1-2,NA,NA,TGTGCCACCCGGGGCGGGGGCCGAGCTAACTATGGCTACACCTTC,CATRGGGRANYGYTF
TRBV12-3/TRBV12-4,TRBJ1-2,NA,NA,TGTGCCAGCAGTCCAGGGGACTATGGCTACACCTTC,CASSPGDYGYTF
TRBV19,TRBJ2-2,TRBD1,NA,TGTGCCAGCGAGGGACAGGGGAGAACCGGGGAGCTGTTTTTT,CASEGQGRTGELFF
TRBV11-2,TRBJ2-7,TRBD1,NA,TGTGCCAGCAGCGTGGACAGGGGAATTTCCTACGAGCAGTACTTC,CASSVDRGISYEQYF
TRBV2,TRBJ1-1,NA,NA,TGTGCCAGCCTCGGCCACCCAAGACAACAACGGGCGGAGGCTGAAGCTTTCTTT,CASLGHPRQQRAEAEAFF
TRBV7-2,TRBJ1-3,TRBD1,NA,TGTGCCAGCAGCTTATTTGTGGGACAGGTACCCTCTGGAAACACCATATATTTT,CASSLFVGQVPSGNTIYF
TRBV19,TRBJ2-1,TRBD2,NA,TGTGCCAGTAGCAACGGCGGGACTAGCGAATGGGGTGAGCAGTTCTTC,CASSNGGTSEWGEQFF
TRBV11-2,TRBJ2-5,NA,NA,TGTGCCAGCAGCTCTTTCGCGGAGACCCAGTACTTC,CASSSFAETQYF
TRBV29-1,TRBJ2-7,NA,NA,TGCAGCGCCTTGGGCGGCGCGGGCTACGAGCAGTACTTC,CSALGGAGYEQYF
TRBV9,TRBJ1-5,TRBD1,NA,TGTGCCAGCAGCGTTACTGGACAGGGTAAGCCCCAGCATTTT,CASSVTGQGKPQHF
TRBV6-2/TRBV6-3,TRBJ2-2,TRBD1,NA,TGTGCCAGCAGCCGCACGGACAGGGAAGTGTCCACCGGGGAGCTGTTTTTT,CASSRTDREVSTGELFF
TRBV7-2,TRBJ2-1,NA,NA,TGTGCCAGCAGCTTGGATACTAGTCTATACAATGAGCAGTTCTTC,CASSLDTSLYNEQFF
TRBV14,TRBJ1-1,TRBD1,few,TGTGCCAGCAGCGGCCCCCTGGGACAGGGGGTAGAAATCGCTGAAGCTTTCTTT,CASSGPLGQGVEIAEAFF
TRBV28,TRBJ2-7,TRBD1,NA,TGTGCCAGCAGCGACTCGACAGGGAACTACGAGCAGTACTTC,CASSDSTGNYEQYF
TRBV20-1,TRBJ1-2,NA,few,TGCAGCGGGGGGGACGGCTATGGCTACACCTTC,CSGGDGYGYTF
TRBV19,TRBJ2-6,TRBD1,NA,TGTGCCAGTAGTATGGGGACAGGGGAATCTGGGGCCAACGTCCTGACTTTC,CASSMGTGESGANVLTF
TRBV5-1,TRBJ2-1,TRBD1,NA,TGCGCCAGCGGCAGAACCGGACAGGACCTATCCGAAGGGTATGAGCAGTTCTTC,CASGRTGQDLSEGYEQFF
TRBV11-3,TRBJ2-3,TRBD2,NA,TGTGCCAGCAGCTCGGACGGGGGGGGAGCGGGTACGCAGTATTTT,CASSSDGGGAGTQYF
TRBV7-2,TRBJ1-1,TRBD1,few,TGTGCCAGCAGCTTAGCCGGAGGGGGCACTCAGAACACTGAAGCTTTCTTT,CASSLAGGGTQNTEAFF
TRBV9,TRBJ1-4,NA,NA,TGTGCCAGCAGCGTGTCGTCTTATTCTAATGAAAAACTGTTTTTT,CASSVSSYSNEKLFF
TRBV11-2,TRBJ2-3,NA,NA,TGTGCCAGCAGTTACCTAGCAGATACGCAGTATTTT,CASSYLADTQYF
TRBV11-2,TRBJ2-3,TRBD2,NA,TGTGCCAGCAGCTTAGGGGCCCCAGCGGGGGTCTATTTT,CASSLGAPAGVYF
TRBV4-3,TRBJ1-6,TRBD1,NA,TGCGCCAGCAGCCAGGACAGGGTTTCCTCCTATAATTCACCCCTCCACTTT,CASSQDRVSSYNSPLHF
TRBV3-1/TRBV3-2,TRBJ1-4,NA,NA,TGTGCCAGCAGCCTTGAAACGGGGGATCGGGAAAAACTGTTTTTT,CASSLETGDREKLFF
TRBV3-1/TRBV3-2,TRBJ1-5,TRBD1,NA,TGTGCCAGCAGCCAGGCGGGACAGGGTTTTCAGCCCCAGCATTTT,CASSQAGQGFQPQHF
TRBV11-3,TRBJ2-6,TRBD1,NA,TGTGCCAGCAGCTATGGACAGGGCCTTCTTTCGGGCCTGACTTTC,CASSYGQGLLSGLTF
TRBV2,TRBJ1-5,TRBD1,NA,TGTGCCAGCAACAGGGGCGACGGCAATCAGCCCCAGCATTTT,CASNRGDGNQPQHF
TRBV27,TRBJ1-1,NA,once,TGTGCCAGCAGTTTTTCCGTTAACACTGAAGCTTTCTTT,CASSFSVNTEAFF
TRBV5-5,TRBJ2-7,TRBD1,NA,TGTGCCAGCAGCTTGCCACGACAGGGGCCCGACGAGCAGTACTTC,CASSLPRQGPDEQYF
TRBV4-1,TRBJ1-5,NA,NA,TGCGCCAGCAGCCAAGCGTCAGGGGAACAGCCCCAGCATTTT,CASSQASGEQPQHF